A selection of T cell receptor beta chains follows, all from one sample in a study of early T cells in non-severe SARS-CoV-2 infection. MiXCR was run by TCRdb on the 5' RACE reads, yielding one entry per CDR3 protein. The table has tens of thousands of distinct CDR3 sequences, 5.8% seen once. Material for sequencing was whole blood. Every receptor here comes from an adult who was a healthcare worker with PCR-confirmed SARS-CoV-2 infection or an uninfected control (not recorded which). Both conserved end residues are part of each CDR3. The order of the fields is clone size, V gene, J gene, D gene, CDR3 DNA, CDR3 protein. D genes are given only for firm matches. Some rows mark clone size as missing; the rest say once, few, many or name a class of expanded clone.

many,TRBV18,TRBJ2-1,NA,TGTGCCAGCTCACGACGTTTGGATGAGCAGTTCTTC,CASSRRLDEQFF
many,TRBV18,TRBJ1-1,NA,TGTGCCAGCTCACCAAGTTATACCCTGAACACTGAAGCTTTCTTT,CASSPSYTLNTEAFF
many,TRBV3-2,TRBJ1-1,NA,TGTGCCAGCAGGCTTAGGGACAGGAACACTGAAGCTTTCTTT,CASRLRDRNTEAFF
many,TRBV14,TRBJ2-1,NA,TGTGCCAGCAGCCAAGTCAGGGGCGAGCAGTTCTTC,CASSQVRGEQFF
many,TRBV7-2,TRBJ2-5,NA,TGTGCCAGCAGCTTCGCTCGGGGTGCTGGAGAGACCCAGTACTTC,CASSFARGAGETQYF
many,TRBV20-1,TRBJ2-3,NA,TGCAGCCGCAGGGCTAGCGGCACAGATACGCAGTATTTT,CSRRASGTDTQYF
many,TRBV6-5,TRBJ1-2,TRBD1,TGTGCCAGCAGTTACTCGGACAGGGCGGGCTATGGCTACACCTTC,CASSYSDRAGYGYTF
NA,TRBV11-1,TRBJ2-2,TRBD2,TGTGCCAGCAGCTTAAGGCTAGCGGGGAACACCGGGGAGCTGTTTTTT,CASSLRLAGNTGELFF
many,TRBV27,TRBJ2-7,NA,TGTGCCAGCAGTCCGCGAGCAGGGCCCTACGAGCAGTACTTC,CASSPRAGPYEQYF
many,TRBV20-1,TRBJ1-5,NA,TGCAGTGCTCCGGGAGCCGGGAGCAATCAGCCCCAGCATTTT,CSAPGAGSNQPQHF
many,TRBV10-1,TRBJ1-3,NA,TGCGCCAGCAGTGAGGAGGGGAGTCCTGGAAACACCATATATTTT,CASSEEGSPGNTIYF
NA,TRBV5-6,TRBJ2-1,NA,TGTGCCAGCAGCCTGTGGGGTAGAAATGAGCAGTTCTTC,CASSLWGRNEQFF
NA,TRBV5-4,TRBJ2-7,TRBD2,TGTGCCAGCAGCTTGACCGGGGGGGCGTCCGAGCAGTACTTC,CASSLTGGASEQYF
many,TRBV3-1,TRBJ2-1,TRBD1,TGTGCCAGCAGCCAAGTCCCCGGGACAGGGGGAGGGCAGTTCTTC,CASSQVPGTGGGQFF
NA,TRBV11-2,TRBJ2-1,NA,TGTGCCAGCAGCCCCCTCGCGAGTGAGCAGTTCTTC,CASSPLASEQFF
many,TRBV28,TRBJ2-1,NA,TGTGCCAGCAGTTTATCGGCAGGGTGGGACAATGAGCAGTTCTTC,CASSLSAGWDNEQFF
many,TRBV13,TRBJ2-4,TRBD2,TGTGCCAGCAGTCTAGCGGGAGCAGGCTCCGCCAAAAACATTCAGTACTTC,CASSLAGAGSAKNIQYF
many,TRBV7-8,TRBJ2-2,TRBD2,TGTGCCAGCAGCTTGCGACTAGCGGGTCTTGGGTCCGGGGAGCTGTTTTTT,CASSLRLAGLGSGELFF
many,TRBV7-2,TRBJ1-5,NA,TGTGCCAGCAGCTTAGGCCCTCAGCCCCAGCATTTT,CASSLGPQPQHF
medium-sized,TRBV7-6,TRBJ2-3,NA,TGTGCCAGCAGCCCGACCCACGGACAGTTAACAGATACGCAGTATTTT,CASSPTHGQLTDTQYF
NA,TRBV2,TRBJ2-3,TRBD2,TGTGCCAGCAGCCGACTAGCGGGGGCGTACACAGATACGCAGTATTTT,CASSRLAGAYTDTQYF
many,TRBV7-3,TRBJ2-2,NA,TGTGCCAGCAGCTCGGGGCGGCGCACCGGGGAGCTGTTTTTT,CASSSGRRTGELFF
many,TRBV2,TRBJ2-1,NA,TGTGCCAGCAGGGCGGGCCACCAGGACAATGAGCAGTTCTTC,CASRAGHQDNEQFF
few,TRBV29-1,TRBJ2-7,NA,TGCAGCGTACTGACCACCGCCTACGAGCAGTACTTC,CSVLTTAYEQYF
many,TRBV5-1,TRBJ2-3,TRBD2,TGCGCCAGCAGCCTTAGCGGGGGGGCCATAGATACGCAGTATTTT,CASSLSGGAIDTQYF
NA,TRBV18,TRBJ1-5,NA,TGTGCCAGCTCACCGACAGGTGCCTATAGCAATCAGCCCCAGCATTTT,CASSPTGAYSNQPQHF
few,TRBV29-1,TRBJ2-1,NA,TGCAGCGTCGCCGACCTGCGGGGAGCGGGCAATGAGCAGTTCTTC,CSVADLRGAGNEQFF
many,TRBV20-1,TRBJ2-2,NA,NA,CSAPTSGGASPGSCFF
many,TRBV29-1,TRBJ1-2,TRBD1,TGCAGCGCTTCGGGACAGCCTGTAGGCTATGGCTACACCTTC,CSASGQPVGYGYTF
many,TRBV20-1,TRBJ1-4,NA,TGCAGTGCTAGTGGCGACGGGGAGGCAAATGAAAAACTGTTTTTT,CSASGDGEANEKLFF
many,TRBV29-1,TRBJ2-5,NA,TGCAGCGTTGCACCCGGTTTCCAAGAGACCCAGTACTTC,CSVAPGFQETQYF
few,TRBV7-2,TRBJ2-3,TRBD2,TGTGCCAGCAGCACGACTAGCGGGATTGAAGATACGCAGTATTTT,CASSTTSGIEDTQYF
many,TRBV4-3,TRBJ2-7,TRBD2,TGCGCCAGCAGCCAAGCGGCGGGGGTTAGCGAGCAGTACTTC,CASSQAAGVSEQYF
many,TRBV25-1,TRBJ2-5,NA,TGTGCCAGCAGACAGTCGGGGGGCCGAGAGACCCAGTACTTC,CASRQSGGRETQYF
many,TRBV29-1,TRBJ2-5,NA,TGCAGCGTTGTCAAATCCGGGGAGACCCAGTACTTC,CSVVKSGETQYF
many,TRBV6-2/TRBV6-3,TRBJ2-7,NA,TGTGCCAGCAGTTTTGGCGTCTCCTACGAGCAGTACTTC,CASSFGVSYEQYF
many,TRBV6-5,TRBJ2-1,TRBD2,TGTGCCAGCAGCAAACAGACTAGCGGGAACAATGAGCAGTTCTTC,CASSKQTSGNNEQFF
few,TRBV6-5,TRBJ2-2,TRBD2,TGTGCCAGTAGCGGGACCACGAACACCGGGGAGCTGTTTTTT,CASSGTTNTGELFF
many,TRBV20-1,TRBJ1-1,TRBD1,TGCAGTGCTAGAGTAGGACAGGGTTGGACTGAAGCTTTCTTT,CSARVGQGWTEAFF
many,TRBV5-1,TRBJ2-5,NA,TGCGCCAGCAGCACGGGAGAGGGGGTGGAGACCCAGTACTTC,CASSTGEGVETQYF
NA,TRBV7-3,TRBJ1-2,NA,TGTGCCAGCAGCCTAAACCCAGTTTCTAACTATGGCTACACCTTC,CASSLNPVSNYGYTF
many,TRBV12-3/TRBV12-4,TRBJ1-3,NA,TGTGCCAGCAGTTTAGGGGTCGGAAACACCATATATTTT,CASSLGVGNTIYF
few,TRBV29-1,TRBJ2-7,TRBD1,TGCAGCGTAGAAGGCACAGGGGGACTCGGCGAGCAGTACTTC,CSVEGTGGLGEQYF
many,TRBV18,TRBJ2-7,TRBD2,TGTGCCAGCTCACCTCCGGGACTAGCGGGTTCCTACGAGCAGTACTTC,CASSPPGLAGSYEQYF
few,TRBV12-3/TRBV12-4,TRBJ2-5,NA,TGTGCCAGCAGTTTGCGTGGGGGGGAGACCCAGTACTTC,CASSLRGGETQYF